Presented here are 16 T cell receptor beta chains from one specimen sequenced in a study of vaccination and CD4 T cells after COVID-19. The treatment: roughly 10-day PBMC culture with coronavirus spike peptide pools or control peptides (ViraFEST assay). Their antigen targets remain unknown. Sequencing of cultured CD4+ T cell DNA used the Oncomine TCR Beta short-read assay. TCRdb called the PCR reads again in MiXCR, with one record for every CDR3 protein. The data show 15,000 to 20,000 distinct CDR3 sequences, 50% to 75% seen once. Sequencing was done on a sample of CD4+ T cells from blood, cultured in vitro. These TCRs come from a human donor who had recovered from COVID-19.

In this sample, this clonotype turned up a few times. The rearrangement links TRBV5-8 to TRBJ1-6, with D possibly matching TRBD1 (5 bases). The CDR3 totals 14 residues. The germline V gene has CDR1 SGHTS and CDR2 YDEGEE. V lost 3 bases and J lost 7, with 11 bases in between. DNA for the CDR3: TGTGCCAGCAGCTCGCCAGGGTACAATTCACCCCTCCACTTT. Translating it yields CASSSPGYNSPLHF.

The chain carries TRBV20-1 and TRBJ1-2, with TRBD1 identical over 7 bases. The CDR3 is made up of 12 amino acids. CDR1 and CDR2 from the germline V gene are DFQATT and SNEGSKA (reference sequence). The junction had 5 bases not matched to a gene; V was cut back by 4 bases and J by 6 bases. DNA for the CDR3: TGCAGTGCTAACGACAGGGTTGATGGCTACACCTTC. It encodes CSANDRVDGYTF.

This clonotype was counted a single time. This chain uses TRBV7-9 with TRBJ1-1; 7 nucleotides match TRBD1. This CDR3 region has 13 residues. Looked up from germline, CDR1 is SEHNR and CDR2 is FQNEAQ (reference sequence). The trim removed 5 bases at V and 6 bases at J, leaving 6 bases unmatched. The CDR3 protein is CASSRDRVSEAFF. In DNA form, the CDR3 reads TGTGCCAGCAGCCGAGACAGGGTCTCTGAAGCTTTCTTT.

In this sample, this clonotype turned up once. This sequence joins TRBV19 and TRBJ2-2, with D tentatively TRBD2 (6 bases). The CDR3 is 14 residues long. V dropped 7 bases and J dropped 7 bases, with 16 bases sitting between them. Germline values: CDR1 LNHDA, CDR2 SQIVND (reference sequence). CDR3 coding DNA: TGTGCCAGTATTTTTAGCGGAGTCGGCGGGGAGCTGTTTTTT. Its translation is CASIFSGVGGELFF.

The gene calls are TRBV20-1 and TRBJ1-2; 9 nucleotides agree with TRBD1. Germline CDR1 reads DFQATT; CDR2 reads SNEGSKA (reference sequence). Germline trimming cut 4 bases from V and 5 bases from J; bases unmatched to any gene: 11. CDR3 size: 15 residues. CDR3 sequence reads: CSATVPPQGAYGYTF. CDR3 bases: TGCAGTGCTACGGTTCCCCCACAGGGGGCATATGGCTACACCTTC.

J is TRBJ2-3 and V is TRBV7-2; 7 bases line up with TRBD2. Germline V gene data show CDR1 as SGHTA and CDR2 as FQGNSA. The CDR3 has 15 amino acids. The junction had 5 bases not matched to a gene; V was cut back by 1 base and J by 4 bases. The CDR3 DNA follows: TGTGCCAGCAGCTTAGTTCATAGCGGGTCAGATACGCAGTATTTT. It yields the protein CASSLVHSGSDTQYF.

This clonotype was seen a few times. V and J are TRBV20-1 and TRBJ1-2; 9 bases line up with TRBD1. CDR1 is DFQATT and CDR2 is SNEGSKA in the germline V gene (reference sequence). J was trimmed by 3 bases and V by 3 bases; bases with no gene match: 11. The CDR3 spans 16 residues. The CDR3 here is CSASLHRGPLDYGYTF. Written as DNA, the CDR3 is TGCAGTGCTAGCCTGCACAGGGGGCCATTGGACTATGGCTACACCTTC.

This rearrangement joins TRBV19 to TRBJ2-5; D gene uncertain. The CDR3 is 16 amino acids. Trimming stripped 11 bases from V and 3 bases from J, with 25 bases between. The germline V gene encodes CDR1 LNHDA and CDR2 SQIVND (reference sequence). CDR3 in DNA: TGTGCCCTCCTTCGCCCCACGAGAGAGATTGAAGAGACCCAGTACTTC. This encodes CALLRPTREIEETQYF.

The chain couples TRBV7-3 to TRBJ2-2; D is unresolved. The CDR3 loop spans 13 amino acids. Per the germline V gene, CDR1 is SGHTA and CDR2 is FQGTGA. The V end was cut by 6 bases, the J end by 4 bases, with 9 bases between. Here the CDR3 DNA reads TGTGCCAGCAGTCCCCAAATCACCGGGGAGCTGTTTTTT. It is translated as CASSPQITGELFF.

V gene TRBV20-1 combines with J gene TRBJ1-1; D uncertain. The germline gives CDR1 DFQATT, CDR2 SNEGSKA (reference sequence). The V end was cut by 5 bases, the J end by 7 bases, with 8 bases between. The CDR3 runs 10 residues. The CDR3 DNA reads as TGCAGTGCTGGGTTGGTTGAAGCTTTCTTT. Protein sequence: CSAGLVEAFF.

A few counts support this clonotype. The genes are TRBV19 and TRBJ2-3; D remains ambiguous. The CDR3 runs to 13 residues. The ends were cut back, 0 bases at V and 8 bases at J, with 9 bases in the middle. Germline V gives CDR1 LNHDA, CDR2 SQIVND (reference sequence). The CDR3 DNA sequence: TGTGCCAGTAGTATAGACCTTTCGGCTACGCAGTATTTT. Translation: CASSIDLSATQYF.

This clonotype turned up a few times. The chain carries TRBV7-3 and TRBJ2-7; TRBD1 aligns across 8 bases. Trimming removed 6 bases from V and 7 bases from J; junction bases left unmatched: 11. The germline CDR1 and CDR2 sequences are SGHTA and FQGTGA. The CDR3 runs 14 residues. CDR3 coding DNA: TGTGCCAGCAGTGCAGGGGGCGAATCGAGGGAGCAGTACTTC. Protein: CASSAGGESREQYF.

As concerns this clonotype: At one end the junction does not follow the germline gene, possibly because of a read error. This chain joins TRBV7-9 and TRBJ1-1; D might be TRBD1 (5 bases). This CDR3 comprises 12 residues. Germline lookup yields CDR1 SEHNR and CDR2 FQNEAQ (reference sequence). The CDR3 DNA is TGCGCCAGGAAGACAGCCCCAATGGAAGCTTTCTTT. As protein: CARKTAPMEAFF.

The J gene is TRBJ1-6, the V gene TRBV11-3, with D perhaps matching TRBD1 (6 bases). Between the trimmed V and J ends, which lost 5 bases and 6 bases, there was a span of 8 bases. The CDR3 has 13 amino acids. Per germline, CDR1 SGHNT and CDR2 YENEEA. The CDR3 protein is CASSGQPNSPLHF. The CDR3 region has the DNA TGTGCCAGCAGCGGACAGCCTAATTCACCCCTCCACTTT.

The chain joins TRBV20-1 to TRBJ1-2, with 7 bases identical to TRBD1. This CDR3 comprises 13 residues. Germline V gene lookup returns CDR1 DFQATT and CDR2 SNEGSKA (reference sequence). V was clipped by 3 bases and J by 4 bases; unmatched bases: 5. In nucleotides, the CDR3 is TGCAGTGCTAGTATGACAGGGATCTATGGCTACACCTTC. It codes for CSASMTGIYGYTF.

This chain connects TRBV11-3 to TRBJ2-1; TRBD2 aligns across 8 bases. Germline V gene sequence: CDR1 SGHNT, CDR2 YENEEA. CDR3 length equals 15 residues. V dropped 5 bases and J dropped 2; count of bases not matched to a gene: 5. The CDR3: CASSLTSGPYNEQFF. The CDR3 DNA follows: TGTGCCAGCAGCCTCACTAGCGGTCCCTACAATGAGCAGTTCTTC.